This T cell receptor (beta chain) derives from a study of OX40 agonist ivuxolimab in advanced cancers. Using immunoSEQ multiplex PCR, the repertoire was profiled, and TCRdb retains in-frame clones only, with some absent. The repertoire holds approximately 69,000 clones, with 91% as singletons. Trimming took 5 bases from V and 8 from J, leaving 18 bases between them. The CDR3 loop spans 14 amino acids. Germline V CDR1 and CDR2: SEHNR, FQNEAQ (reference sequence). The sample consisted of CD4+ or CD8+ T cells sorted from blood, taken in a trial of the OX40 agonist ivuxolimab. The J gene is TRBJ1-1, the V gene TRBV7-9; D is perhaps TRBD1 (5 bases). The origin of this receptor is an adult with an advanced solid tumor such as melanoma, head and neck, liver or kidney cancer. CDR3 region: CASSPPTGFPEAFF. The CDR3 DNA is TGTGCCAGCAGCCCCCCCACAGGCTTTCCAGAAGCTTTCTTT. The full variable domain, in which reference TRBV7-9 and TRBJ1-1 provide the parts outside the CDR3, is DTGVSQNPRHKITKRGQNVTFRCDPISEHNRLYWYRQTLGQGPEFLTYFQNEAQLEKSRLLSDRFSAERPKGSFSTLEIQRTEQGDSAMYLCASSPPTGFPEAFFGQGTRLTVV.